This entry describes one TCR beta chain. Deletions cut 4 bases from V and 0 bases from J, with 21 bases between. Germline V gene lookup returns CDR1 LGHNA and CDR2 YNFKEQ. The length of the CDR3 is 18 residues. As originally analysed: Counts of nucleated cells, estimated from reference gene primer amplification, were obtained. TCRdb's table, derived via immunoSEQ multiplex PCR, lists solely in-frame clones and lacks some. V and J calls and clone size come straight from that table; D and trimming were deduced from the DNA. The data hold 150,000 to 200,000 clones, with 81% observed a single time. The sample belongs to a study of blood T cell repertoires in COVID-19. The wider study: Sites across the United States, Italy and Spain contributed samples from acute and convalescent COVID-19. Sample material is recorded as cDNA or gDNA derived from T cells, B-cell-depleted T cells, or PBMCs.

Followed over time, Seattle patients had been enrolled while infection was active. Sequences were obtained from peripheral blood. The chain has TRBV4-2 and TRBJ1-2; maybe TRBD1 (6 bases). This TCR came from a woman older than 75 with COVID-19, enrolled during active disease. The CDR3: CASSPPRSDSKANYGYTF. The CDR3 DNA reads TGTGCCAGCAGCCCTCCGCGCTCGGACAGTAAAGCTAACTATGGCTACACCTTC.